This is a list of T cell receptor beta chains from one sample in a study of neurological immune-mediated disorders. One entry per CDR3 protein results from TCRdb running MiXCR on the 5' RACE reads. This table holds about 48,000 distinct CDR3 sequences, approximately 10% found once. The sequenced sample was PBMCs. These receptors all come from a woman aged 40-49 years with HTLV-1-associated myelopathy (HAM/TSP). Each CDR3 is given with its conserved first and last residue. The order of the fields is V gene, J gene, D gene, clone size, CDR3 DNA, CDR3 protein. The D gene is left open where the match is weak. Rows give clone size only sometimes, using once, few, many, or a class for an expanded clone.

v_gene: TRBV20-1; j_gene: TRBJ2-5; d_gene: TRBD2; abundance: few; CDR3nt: TGCAGTGCTAGAGATGGAGAGGGCGGGGGGGAGACCCAGTACTTC; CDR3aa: CSARDGEGGGETQYF
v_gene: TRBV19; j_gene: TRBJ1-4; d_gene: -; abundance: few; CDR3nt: TGTGCCAGTAGGACAGCAACTAATGAAAAACTGTTTTTT; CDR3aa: CASRTATNEKLFF
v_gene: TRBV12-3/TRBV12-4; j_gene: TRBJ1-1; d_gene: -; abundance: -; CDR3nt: TGTGCCAGCAGTAGGAACACTGAAGATTTCTTT; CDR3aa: CASSRNTEDFF
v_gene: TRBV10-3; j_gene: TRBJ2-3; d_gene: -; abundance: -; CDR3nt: TGTGCCATCAGTGATCGAGGGCAAGATACGCAGTATTTT; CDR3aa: CAISDRGQDTQYF
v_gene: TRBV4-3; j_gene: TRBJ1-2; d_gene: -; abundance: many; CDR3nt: TGCGCCAGCAACCGTCGACAGAGCAACTATGGCTACACCTTC; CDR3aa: CASNRRQSNYGYTF
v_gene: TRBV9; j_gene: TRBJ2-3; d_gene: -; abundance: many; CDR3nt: TGTGCCAGCAGCCCTCCCCCCCCTAGCTCCGATACGCAGTATTTT; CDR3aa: CASSPPPPSSDTQYF
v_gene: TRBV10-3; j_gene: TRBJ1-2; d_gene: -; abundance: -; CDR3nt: TGTGCCATCAATTCGTCGAGGGTCAGCTATGGCTACACCTTC; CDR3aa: CAINSSRVSYGYTF
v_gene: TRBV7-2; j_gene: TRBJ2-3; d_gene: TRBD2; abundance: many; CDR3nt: TGTGCCAGCAACAAGGGACTAGCGGGGGGCACAGATACGCAGTATTTT; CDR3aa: CASNKGLAGGTDTQYF
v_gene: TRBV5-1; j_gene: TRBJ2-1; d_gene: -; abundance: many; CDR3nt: TGCGCCAGCAGCTCCATCCTGACAGGGAGGAATGAGCAGTTCTTC; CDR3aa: CASSSILTGRNEQFF
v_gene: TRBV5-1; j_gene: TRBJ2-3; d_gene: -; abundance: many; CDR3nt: TGCGCCAGCAGCCCGTCCCGGACAGCTAGCACAGATACGCAGTATTTT; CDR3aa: CASSPSRTASTDTQYF
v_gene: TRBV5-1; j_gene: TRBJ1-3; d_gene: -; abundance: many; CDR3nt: TGCGCCAGCAGGTCAGAATCTGGAAACACCATATATTTT; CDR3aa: CASRSESGNTIYF
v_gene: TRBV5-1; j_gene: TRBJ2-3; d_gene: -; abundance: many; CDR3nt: TGCGCCAGCAGCTTGGCCCTGGCGGGGGCTAACACAGATACGCAGTATTTT; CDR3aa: CASSLALAGANTDTQYF
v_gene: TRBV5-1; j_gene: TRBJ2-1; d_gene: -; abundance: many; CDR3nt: TGCGCCAGCAGCTTTAGCCATGAGCAGTTCTTC; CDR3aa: CASSFSHEQFF
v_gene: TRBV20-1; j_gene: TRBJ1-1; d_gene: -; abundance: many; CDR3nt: TGCAGTGCTAGTGAACAGGACCTGAACACTGAAGCTTTCTTT; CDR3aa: CSASEQDLNTEAFF
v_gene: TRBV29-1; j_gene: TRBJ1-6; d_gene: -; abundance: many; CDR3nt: TGCAGCGTTGGGCAGGGAATGGATTCACCCCTCCACTTT; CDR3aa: CSVGQGMDSPLHF
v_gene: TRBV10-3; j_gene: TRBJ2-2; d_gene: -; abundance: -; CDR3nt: TGTGCCATCAGTGGGCAGGGGGGCACCGGGGAGCTGTTTTTT; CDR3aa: CAISGQGGTGELFF
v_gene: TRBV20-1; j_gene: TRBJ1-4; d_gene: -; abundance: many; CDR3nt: TGCAGTGCTAGCCCCCAGGAGGAAAAACTGTTTTTT; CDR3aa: CSASPQEEKLFF
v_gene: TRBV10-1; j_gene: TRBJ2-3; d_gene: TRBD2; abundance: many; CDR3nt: TGCGCCAGCAGTGATGGCCAGCGGGGGATAGATACGCAGTATTTT; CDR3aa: CASSDGQRGIDTQYF
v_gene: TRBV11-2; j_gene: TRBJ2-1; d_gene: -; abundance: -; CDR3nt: -; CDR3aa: CASSFYICSAKGLANDEQFF
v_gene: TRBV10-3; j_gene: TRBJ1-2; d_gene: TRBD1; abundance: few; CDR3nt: TGTGCCATCAGTGACCGACAGGGGGCTGGCTACACCTTC; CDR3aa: CAISDRQGAGYTF
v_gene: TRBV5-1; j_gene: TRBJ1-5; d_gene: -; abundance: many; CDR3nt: TGCGCCAGCTCACGGACGGCCCTAAGCTATAGCAATCAGCCCCAGCATTTT; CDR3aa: CASSRTALSYSNQPQHF
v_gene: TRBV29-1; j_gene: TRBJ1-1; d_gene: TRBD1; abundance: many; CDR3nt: TGCAGCGCCCAGGGACAGGGGTCTGAAGCTTTCTTT; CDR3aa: CSAQGQGSEAFF
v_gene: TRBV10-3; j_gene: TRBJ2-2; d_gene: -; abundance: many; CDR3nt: TGTGCCATCGGGTCGGTTGCCGGGGAGCTGTTTTTT; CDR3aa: CAIGSVAGELFF
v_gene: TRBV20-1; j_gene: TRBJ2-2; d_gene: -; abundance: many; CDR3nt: TGCAGTGCTAGAGGACGGGGGTGGGACGGGGAGCTGTTTTTT; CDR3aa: CSARGRGWDGELFF
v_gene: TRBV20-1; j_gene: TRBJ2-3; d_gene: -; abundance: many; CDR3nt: TGCAGTGCTAGAGGGGAGGTAGATACGCAGTATTTT; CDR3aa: CSARGEVDTQYF
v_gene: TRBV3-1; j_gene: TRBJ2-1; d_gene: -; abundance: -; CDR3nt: TGTGTCAGCAGCGCCATGGGTACGAATGAGCAGTTCTTC; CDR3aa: CVSSAMGTNEQFF
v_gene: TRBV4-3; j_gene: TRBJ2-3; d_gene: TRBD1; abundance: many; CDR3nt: TGCGCCAGCAGCCAGGAGGACAGGCAGGCAGATACGCAGTATTTT; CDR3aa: CASSQEDRQADTQYF
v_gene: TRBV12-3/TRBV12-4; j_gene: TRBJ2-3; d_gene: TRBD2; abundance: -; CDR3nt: TGTGCCAGCAGTTTAGCTAGCGGGGGGTCAGGAGGCGATACGCAGTATTTT; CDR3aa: CASSLASGGSGGDTQYF
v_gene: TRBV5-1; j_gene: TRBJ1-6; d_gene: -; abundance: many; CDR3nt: TGCGCCAGCAGCTTAGACCCCTCAAGTGGTTCACCCCTCCACTTT; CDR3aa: CASSLDPSSGSPLHF
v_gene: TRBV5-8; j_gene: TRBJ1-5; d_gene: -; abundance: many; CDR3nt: TGTGCCAGCAGCTTATCCCTGACCGGGGCAAGCAATCAGCCCCAGCATTTT; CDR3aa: CASSLSLTGASNQPQHF
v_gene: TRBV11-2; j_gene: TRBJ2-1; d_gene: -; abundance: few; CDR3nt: TGTGCCAGCAGCTTAGACGGGGGTATTTACAATGAGCAGTTCTTC; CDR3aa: CASSLDGGIYNEQFF
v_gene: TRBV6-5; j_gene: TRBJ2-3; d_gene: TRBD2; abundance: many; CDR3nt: TGTGCCAGCAGTTACTCAGCTAGCGGGGGGTCGACAGATACGCAGTATTTT; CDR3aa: CASSYSASGGSTDTQYF
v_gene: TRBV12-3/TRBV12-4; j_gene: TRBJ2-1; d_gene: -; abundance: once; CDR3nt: TGTGCCAGCAGGACTGCGTTTATAGATGAGCAGTTCTTC; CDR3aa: CASRTAFIDEQFF
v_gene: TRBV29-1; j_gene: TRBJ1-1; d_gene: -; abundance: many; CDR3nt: TGCAGCGTTGACGGCCCGGGACAAACAAACACTGAAGCTTTCTTT; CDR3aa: CSVDGPGQTNTEAFF
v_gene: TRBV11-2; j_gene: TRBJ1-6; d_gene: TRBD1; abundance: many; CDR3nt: TGTGCCAGCAGCTTGCAGGGGGCTGCACCCCTCCACTTT; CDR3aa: CASSLQGAAPLHF
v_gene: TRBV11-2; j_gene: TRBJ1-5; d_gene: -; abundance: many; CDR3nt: TGTGCCAGCAGCCCTAGCTTAGGGGGCAATCAGCCCCAGCATTTT; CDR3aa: CASSPSLGGNQPQHF
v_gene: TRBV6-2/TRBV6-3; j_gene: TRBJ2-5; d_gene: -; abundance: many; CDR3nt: TGTGCCAGCCTAGTTTCCCCAGGGAGGCTACAAGAGACCCAGTACTTC; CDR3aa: CASLVSPGRLQETQYF
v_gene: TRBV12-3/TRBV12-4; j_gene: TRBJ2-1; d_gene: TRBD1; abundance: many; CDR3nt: TGTGCCAGCACCCAAGACAGGGCGCGTGAGCAGTTCTTC; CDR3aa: CASTQDRAREQFF
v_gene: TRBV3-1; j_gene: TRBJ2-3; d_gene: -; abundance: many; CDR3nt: TGTGCCAGCAGCCAAGAACAGGTACCAGATACGCAGTATTTT; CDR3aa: CASSQEQVPDTQYF
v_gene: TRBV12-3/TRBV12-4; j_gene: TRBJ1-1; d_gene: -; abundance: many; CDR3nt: TGTGCCAGCGGACAGCCGAACACTGAAGCTTTCTTT; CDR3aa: CASGQPNTEAFF
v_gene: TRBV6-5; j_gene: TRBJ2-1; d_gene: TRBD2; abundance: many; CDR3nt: TGTGCCAGCAGTCGGTCTAGCGGCCCATGGGATGAGCAGTTCTTC; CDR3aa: CASSRSSGPWDEQFF
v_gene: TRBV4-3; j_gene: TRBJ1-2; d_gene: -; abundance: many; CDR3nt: TGCGCCAGCAGCCAAGTAGTTTGGTATGGCTACACCTTC; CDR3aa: CASSQVVWYGYTF
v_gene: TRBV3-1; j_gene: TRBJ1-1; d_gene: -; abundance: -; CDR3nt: TGTGCCAGCAGCTATGCCCCGGGACGTGGGAACACTGAAGCTTTCTTT; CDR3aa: CASSYAPGRGNTEAFF
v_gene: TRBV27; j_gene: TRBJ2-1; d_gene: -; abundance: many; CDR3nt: TGTGCCAGCAGTCCCCGGTCCCCTTACAATGAGCAGTTCTTC; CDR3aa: CASSPRSPYNEQFF
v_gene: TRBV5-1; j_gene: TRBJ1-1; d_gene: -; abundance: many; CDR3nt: TGCGCCAGCAGCTTGGAACAGGGTTCCGGCACTGAAGCTTTCTTT; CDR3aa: CASSLEQGSGTEAFF
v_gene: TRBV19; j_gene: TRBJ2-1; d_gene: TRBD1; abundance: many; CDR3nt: TGTGCCAGTAGTGCCGACAGGGGTGGTGAGCAGTTCTTC; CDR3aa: CASSADRGGEQFF
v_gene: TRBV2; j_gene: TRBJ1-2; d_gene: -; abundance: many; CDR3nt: TGTGCCAGCACGAATGCAGACTATGGCTACACCTTC; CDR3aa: CASTNADYGYTF
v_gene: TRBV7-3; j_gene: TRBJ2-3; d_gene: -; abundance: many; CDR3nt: TGTGCCAGCAGCTTAACCGGTACTAGGGGTATAGATACGCAGTATTTT; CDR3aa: CASSLTGTRGIDTQYF
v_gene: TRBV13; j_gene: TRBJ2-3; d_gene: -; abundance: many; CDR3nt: TGTGCCAGCAGCTCAGCTAGTTTTTCAGATACGCAGTATTTT; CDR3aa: CASSSASFSDTQYF
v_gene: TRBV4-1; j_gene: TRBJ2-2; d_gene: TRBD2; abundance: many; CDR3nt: TGCGCCAGCAGCCAATCCCTAGCGGACACCGGGGAGCTGTTTTTT; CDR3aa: CASSQSLADTGELFF
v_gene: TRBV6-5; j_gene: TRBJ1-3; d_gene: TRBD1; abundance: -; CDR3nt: TGTGCCAGCAGTGCTTGGGGGACAGGGGCAAACACCATATATTTT; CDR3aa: CASSAWGTGANTIYF
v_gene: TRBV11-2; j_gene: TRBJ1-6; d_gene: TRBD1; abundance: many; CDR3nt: TGTGCCAGCAGCTTGTCTTTCCAGGGGGCTTCCTATAATTCACCCCTCCACTTT; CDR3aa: CASSLSFQGASYNSPLHF
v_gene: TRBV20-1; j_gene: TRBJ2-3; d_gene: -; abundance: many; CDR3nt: TGCAGTGCTAGAGACGTCTGGCCTAGCACAGATACGCAGTATTTT; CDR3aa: CSARDVWPSTDTQYF
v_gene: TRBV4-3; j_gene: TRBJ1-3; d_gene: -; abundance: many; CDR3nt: TGCGCCAGCAGCCAAGATGTGGTTTGGCAGACTCTACCGAACTCTGGAAACACCATATATTTT; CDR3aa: CASSQDVVWQTLPNSGNTIYF
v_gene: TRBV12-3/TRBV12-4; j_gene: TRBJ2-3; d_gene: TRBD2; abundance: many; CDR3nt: TGTGCCAGCACCGGAAGTCCCCTGCGGGGGGCAAGCACAGATACGCAGTATTTT; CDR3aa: CASTGSPLRGASTDTQYF
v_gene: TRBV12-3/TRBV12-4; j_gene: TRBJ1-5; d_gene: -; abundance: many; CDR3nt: TGTGCCAGCAGTTTAACACTTACTATCGAGCCGGGACGGAGGTTTCGCAATCAGCCCCAGCATTTT; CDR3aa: CASSLTLTIEPGRRFRNQPQHF
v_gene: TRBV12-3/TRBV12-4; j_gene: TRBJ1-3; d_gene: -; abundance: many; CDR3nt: TGTGCCTCCGATGGGGGGAGCTCTGGAAACACCATATATTTT; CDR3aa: CASDGGSSGNTIYF
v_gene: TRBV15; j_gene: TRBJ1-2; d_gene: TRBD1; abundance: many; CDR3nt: TGTGCCACCAGCAGAGACCCGGGACAGGGAAATGGCTACACCTTC; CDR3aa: CATSRDPGQGNGYTF
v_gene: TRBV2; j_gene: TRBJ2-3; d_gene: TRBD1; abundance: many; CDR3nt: TGTGCCAGCAGTGAGACAGGGGGAATGGATACGCAGTATTTT; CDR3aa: CASSETGGMDTQYF